This entry is about one T cell receptor beta chain. The data were taken from a study of blood T cell repertoires in COVID-19. Only in-frame clones appear in the TCRdb table, and some are missing; sequencing was by immunoSEQ multiplex PCR. Found here are roughly 220,000 clones, 65% to 85% of them singletons; the top ten hold 3% to 3.5%. Sample: peripheral blood. The source is a woman aged 30 to 39 who had recovered from COVID-19.

The CDR3 loop reads CASSEWVGAQETQYF. In DNA form, the CDR3 reads TGTGCCAGCAGTGAATGGGTAGGGGCTCAAGAGACCCAGTACTTC. The chain couples TRBV25-1 to TRBJ2-5; TRBD1 might be the D (5 bases). V lost 1 base to trimming and J lost 2 bases, with 11 bases between them. There are 15 residues in the CDR3. The germline V gene encodes CDR1 MGHDK and CDR2 SYGVNS.